This TCR beta chain derives from a study of CD8+ T cells in alopecia areata. General study points: Resident alphabeta T-cell populations of normal skin are likewise subject to sequencing in scalp samples. TCR sharing across patients was less clear than in mice, possibly HLA-related.

In alopecia areata patients, both lesional scalp punch biopsies and peripheral blood were collected. V dropped 5 bases and J dropped 1 base, with 6 bases sitting between them. The CDR3 is made up of 13 amino acids. Germline V gene data show CDR1 as SGHVS and CDR2 as FQNEAQ. After isolation, RNA underwent reverse transcription to generate cDNA as the sequencing template. Sequencing was performed with immunoSEQ multiplex PCR; in TCRdb, only in-frame clones are kept and a portion is missing. The data hold 98,000 or so clones, with under 65% observed a single time. On this clone itself: The antigen is not known.

Sequencing was done on a sample of NKG2D-low CD8+ T cells sorted from blood. The V gene is TRBV7-8, the J gene TRBJ1-5; no clear D gene. The origin of this receptor is a human donor with alopecia areata. Here the CDR3 reads CASSPGSNQPQHF. DNA for the CDR3: TGTGCCAGCAGCCCGGGGAGCAATCAGCCCCAGCATTTT. The whole variable domain, filled in from reference TRBV7-8 and TRBJ1-5, reads GAGVSQSPRYKVAKRGQDVALRCDPISGHVSLFWYQQALGQGPEFLTYFQNEAQLDKSGLPSDRFFAERPEGSVSTLKIQRTQQEDSAVYLCASSPGSNQPQHFGDGTRLSIL.